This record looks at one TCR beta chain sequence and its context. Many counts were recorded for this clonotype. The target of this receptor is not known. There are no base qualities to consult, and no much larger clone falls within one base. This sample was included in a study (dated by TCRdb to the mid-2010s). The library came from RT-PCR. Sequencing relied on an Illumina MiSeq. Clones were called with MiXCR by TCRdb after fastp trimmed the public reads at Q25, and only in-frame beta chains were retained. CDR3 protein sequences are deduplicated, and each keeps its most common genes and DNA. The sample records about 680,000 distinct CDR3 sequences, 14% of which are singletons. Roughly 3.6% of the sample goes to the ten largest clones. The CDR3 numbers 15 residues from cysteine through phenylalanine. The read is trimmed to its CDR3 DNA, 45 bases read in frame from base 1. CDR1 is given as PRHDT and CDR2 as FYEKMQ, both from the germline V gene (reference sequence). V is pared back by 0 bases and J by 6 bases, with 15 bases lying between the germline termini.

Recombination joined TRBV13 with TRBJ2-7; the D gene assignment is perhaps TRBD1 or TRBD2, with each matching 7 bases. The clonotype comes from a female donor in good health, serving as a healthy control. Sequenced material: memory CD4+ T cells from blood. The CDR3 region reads CASSLGSGTALEQYF. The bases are TGTGCCAGCAGCTTAGGGAGCGGGACAGCACTCGAGCAGTACTTC.